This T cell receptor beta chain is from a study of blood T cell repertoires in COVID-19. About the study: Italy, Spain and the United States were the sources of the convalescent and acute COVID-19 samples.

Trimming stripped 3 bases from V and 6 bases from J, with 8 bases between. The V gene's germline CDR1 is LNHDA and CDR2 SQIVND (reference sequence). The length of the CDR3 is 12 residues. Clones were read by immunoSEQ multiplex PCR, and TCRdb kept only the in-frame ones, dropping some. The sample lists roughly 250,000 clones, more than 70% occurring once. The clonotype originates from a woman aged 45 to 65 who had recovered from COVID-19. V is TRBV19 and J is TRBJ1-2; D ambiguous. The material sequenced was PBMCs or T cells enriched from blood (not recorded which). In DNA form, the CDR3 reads TGTGCCAGTAGTATCACAGCAAATGGCTACACCTTC. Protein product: CASSITANGYTF.